Below are 7 T cell receptor beta chains sequenced from a single sample in a study of blood T cell repertoires in COVID-19. Assay used: immunoSEQ multiplex PCR; TCRdb lists only in-frame clones, some missing. The sample carries around 280,000 clones, over 85% recorded once. The specimen was peripheral blood. Receptors originate from a woman in her 30s with COVID-19, enrolled during active disease.

The CDR3 DNA is TGTGCCAGTAGTCCCAGGGGGGATACGCAGTATTTT. Its protein product is CASSPRGDTQYF. The chain combines TRBV19 with TRBJ2-3; 7 nucleotides line up with TRBD1. J lost 6 bases, V lost 5 bases, and 2 bases had no gene match. This CDR3 is 12 amino acids long. Germline CDR1 is LNHDA and CDR2 is SQIVND (reference sequence).

The V call is TRBV3-1 (or the pseudogene TRBV3-2), the J call TRBJ1-4, with 10 bases fitting TRBD1. The V segment lost 2 bases and the J segment 8 bases; nucleotides outside the gene matches: 8. CDR1 is LGHDT, CDR2 YNNKEL, per germline (reference sequence). The CDR3 loop spans 16 amino acids. CDR3 protein: CASSQSLGTGEEKLFF. The CDR3 DNA reads as TGTGCCAGCAGCCAATCATTAGGGACAGGGGAGGAAAAACTGTTTTTT.

The chain uses TRBV18 and TRBJ1-3, with TRBD1 matching 7 bases. Germline CDR1 is KGHSH and CDR2 is LQKENI. V shed 1 base, J shed 4 bases, and the junction held 7 bases outside the gene matches. This CDR3 is built from 16 residues. This chain's CDR3 is CASSPLTGEYGNTIYF. The CDR3 bases are TGTGCCAGCTCACCACTTACAGGGGAATACGGAAACACCATATATTTT.

The J gene is TRBJ2-1, the V gene TRBV3-1 (or the pseudogene TRBV3-2); 8 bases are shared with TRBD2. CDR1 and CDR2 from the germline V gene are LGHDT and YNNKEL (reference sequence). The CDR3 sequence is 17 residues long. J was trimmed by 6 bases and V by 0 bases; bases with no gene match: 10. The DNA for the CDR3 is TGTGCCAGCAGCCAAGATCTAACCAGCGGGGGCCCCAATGAGCAGTTCTTC. It specifies CASSQDLTSGGPNEQFF.

V and J are TRBV6-2 or TRBV6-3 and TRBJ2-7; 7 positions agree with TRBD1. Per the germline V gene, CDR1 is MNHEY and CDR2 is SVGEGT. J gave up 2 bases and V 0 bases, and 4 bases lay outside the gene matches. There are 15 residues in the CDR3. The CDR3 protein is CASSYSFQGAYEQYF. CDR3 nucleotide sequence: TGTGCCAGCAGTTACTCCTTCCAGGGGGCCTACGAGCAGTACTTC.

The chain couples TRBV28 to TRBJ2-7; tentative D call: TRBD1 (6 bases). The V end was cut by 2 bases, the J end by 3 bases, with 11 bases between. The germline V gene encodes CDR1 MDHEN and CDR2 SYDVKM. The length of the CDR3 is 14 residues. CDR3 DNA: TGTGCCAGCAGTTTAAGACAGGTCATCTACGAGCAGTACTTC. Protein product: CASSLRQVIYEQYF. The variable domain in full, with the rest retrieved from reference TRBV28 and TRBJ2-7, is DVKVTQSSRYLVKRTGEKVFLECVQDMDHENMFWYRQDPGLGLRLIYFSYDVKMKEKGDIPEGYSVSREKKERFSLILESASTNQTSMYLCASSLRQVIYEQYFGPGTRLTVT.

V is TRBV28 and J is TRBJ2-1; 7 bases are a match to TRBD1. Germline CDR1 MDHEN, CDR2 SYDVKM. The CDR3 spans 13 residues. Trimming cost V 6 bases and J 8 bases; bases outside gene matches: 7. CDR3 sequence reads: CASSDPGQYEQFF. The CDR3 DNA reads as TGTGCCAGCAGCGACCCGGGACAGTATGAGCAGTTCTTC. The full variable domain, completed using reference TRBV28 and TRBJ2-1, is DVKVTQSSRYLVKRTGEKVFLECVQDMDHENMFWYRQDPGLGLRLIYFSYDVKMKEKGDIPEGYSVSREKKERFSLILESASTNQTSMYLCASSDPGQYEQFFGPGTRLTVL.